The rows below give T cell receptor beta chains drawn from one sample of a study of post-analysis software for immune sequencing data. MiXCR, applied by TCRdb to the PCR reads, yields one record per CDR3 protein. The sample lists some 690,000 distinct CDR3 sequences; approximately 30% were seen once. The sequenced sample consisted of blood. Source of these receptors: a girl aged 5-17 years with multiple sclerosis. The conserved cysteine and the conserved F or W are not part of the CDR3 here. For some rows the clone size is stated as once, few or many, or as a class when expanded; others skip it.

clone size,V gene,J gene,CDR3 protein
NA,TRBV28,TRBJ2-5,ALRGGLEETQY
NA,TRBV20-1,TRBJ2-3,NAGATSGRADTQY
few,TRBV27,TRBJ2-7,ASSSFGRAYEQY
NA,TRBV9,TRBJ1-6,ASSAGQVNSPLH
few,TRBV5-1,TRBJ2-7,ASSGDSYEQY
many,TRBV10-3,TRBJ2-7,AISEYSGTSYEQY
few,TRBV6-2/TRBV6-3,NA,ASSPPGQWETQY
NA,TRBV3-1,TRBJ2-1,ASSLPGSSYNEQF
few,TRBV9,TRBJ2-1,ASSVGGGSSYNEQF
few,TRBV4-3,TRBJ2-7,ASSQDWSSSGRPGYEQY
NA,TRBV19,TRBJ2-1,ASSSTGRPYEQF
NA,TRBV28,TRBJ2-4,ANKTGTGGPLAKNIQY
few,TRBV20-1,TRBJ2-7,SAREAQRVYEQY
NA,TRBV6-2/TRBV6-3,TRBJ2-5,ASSQGPERTQY
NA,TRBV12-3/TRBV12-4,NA,ASIQPGHEQY
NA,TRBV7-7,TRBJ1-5,ASSLAVLGQGAPSNQPQH
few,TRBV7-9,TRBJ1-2,ASSFDRVGGYT
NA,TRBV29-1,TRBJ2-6,SVGASGANVLS
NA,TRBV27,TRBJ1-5,APRHSLSVLRNQPQH
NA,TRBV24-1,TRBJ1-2,ATSDGGGYT
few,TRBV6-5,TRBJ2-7,ASSYSIGGTSGNHEQY
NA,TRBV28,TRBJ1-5,TSSLLRGQGGQPQH
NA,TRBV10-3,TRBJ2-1,AISVGLGATYNEQF